This T cell receptor (beta chain) was retrieved from a study of glioma-infiltrating T cells after dendritic cell vaccination. The table came from immunoSEQ multiplex PCR; TCRdb's copy has only in-frame clones and leaves some out. The table records 75,000 to 95,000 clones, 80% to 90% of them present only once. Time point noted: after dendritic cell vaccination, including at tumor progression/relapse. The CDR3 has 15 residues. V was trimmed by 4 bases and J by 6 bases, leaving 17 bases between them. From germline, CDR1 is SNHLY and CDR2 FYNNEI. The specimen was blood, collected after dendritic cell vaccination. The clonotype was recovered from a human donor with glioblastoma. The V call is TRBV2, the J call TRBJ2-3, with a possible D match to TRBD1 (6 bases). CDR3 in DNA: TGTGCCAGCAGTGCGATACAGGGTATTGGGGATACGCAGTATTTT. Its protein product is CASSAIQGIGDTQYF.